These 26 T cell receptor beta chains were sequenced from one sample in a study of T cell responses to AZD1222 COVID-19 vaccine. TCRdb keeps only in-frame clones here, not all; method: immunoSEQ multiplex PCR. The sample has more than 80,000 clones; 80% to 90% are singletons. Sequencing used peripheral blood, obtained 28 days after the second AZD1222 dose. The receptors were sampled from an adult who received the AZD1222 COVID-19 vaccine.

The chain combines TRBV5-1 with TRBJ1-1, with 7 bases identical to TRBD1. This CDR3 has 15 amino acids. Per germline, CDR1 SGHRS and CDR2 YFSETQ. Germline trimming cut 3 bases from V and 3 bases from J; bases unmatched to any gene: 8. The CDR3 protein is CASSSDPTGDTEAFF. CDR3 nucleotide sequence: TGCGCCAGCAGCTCCGATCCCACAGGGGACACTGAAGCTTTCTTT.

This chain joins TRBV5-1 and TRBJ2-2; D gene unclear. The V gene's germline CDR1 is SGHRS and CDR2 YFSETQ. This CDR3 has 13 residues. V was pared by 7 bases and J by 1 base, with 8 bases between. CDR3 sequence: CASGMGNTGELFF. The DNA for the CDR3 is TGCGCCAGCGGTATGGGGAACACCGGGGAGCTGTTTTTT.

Here the CDR3 reads CASSPIGGTGGEQYF. In DNA, the CDR3 is TGTGCCAGCTCACCAATAGGTGGGACAGGGGGCGAGCAGTACTTC. The chain joins TRBV18 to TRBJ2-7, with 11 bases lining up with TRBD1. The CDR3 covers 15 residues. V dropped 2 bases and J dropped 6; count of bases not matched to a gene: 6. Germline V gene sequence: CDR1 KGHSH, CDR2 LQKENI.

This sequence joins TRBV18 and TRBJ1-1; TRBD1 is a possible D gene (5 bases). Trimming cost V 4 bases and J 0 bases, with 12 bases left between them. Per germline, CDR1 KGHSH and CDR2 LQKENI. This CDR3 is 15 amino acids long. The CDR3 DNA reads TGTGCCAGCTCACGACAGCGGGGGATGAACACTGAAGCTTTCTTT. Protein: CASSRQRGMNTEAFF.

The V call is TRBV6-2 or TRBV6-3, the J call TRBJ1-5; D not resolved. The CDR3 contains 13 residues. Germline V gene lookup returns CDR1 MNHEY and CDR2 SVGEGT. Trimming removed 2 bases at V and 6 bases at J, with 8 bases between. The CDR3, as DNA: TGTGCCAGCAGTTACGAGTTCGTTCAGCCCCAGCATTTT. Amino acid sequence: CASSYEFVQPQHF.

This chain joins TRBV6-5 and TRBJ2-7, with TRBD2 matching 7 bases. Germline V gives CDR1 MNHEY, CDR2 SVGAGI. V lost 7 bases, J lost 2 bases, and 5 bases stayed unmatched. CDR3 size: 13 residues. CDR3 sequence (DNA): TGTGCCAGCAATAGCGGGTCGACCTACGAGCAGTACTTC. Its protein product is CASNSGSTYEQYF.

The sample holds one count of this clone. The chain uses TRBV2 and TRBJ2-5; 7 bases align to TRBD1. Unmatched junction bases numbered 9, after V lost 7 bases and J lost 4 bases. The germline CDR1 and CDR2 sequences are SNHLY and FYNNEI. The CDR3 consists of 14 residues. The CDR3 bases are TGTGCCAGCACTCCCCGGAGACAGGGAGAGACCCAGTACTTC. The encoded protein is CASTPRRQGETQYF.

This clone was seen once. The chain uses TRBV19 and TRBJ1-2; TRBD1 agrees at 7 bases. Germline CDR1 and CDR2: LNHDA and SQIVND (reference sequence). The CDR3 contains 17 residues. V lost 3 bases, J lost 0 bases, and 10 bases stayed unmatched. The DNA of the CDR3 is TGTGCCAGTAGTATCGACAGGGAGGGAGCCTCTAACTATGGCTACACCTTC. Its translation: CASSIDREGASNYGYTF.

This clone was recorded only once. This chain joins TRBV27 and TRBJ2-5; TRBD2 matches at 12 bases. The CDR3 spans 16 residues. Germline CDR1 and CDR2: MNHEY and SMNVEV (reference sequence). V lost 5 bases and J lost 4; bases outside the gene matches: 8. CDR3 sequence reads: CASSLRPGLAGETQYF. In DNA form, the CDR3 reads TGTGCCAGCAGTCTGAGACCGGGACTAGCGGGAGAGACCCAGTACTTC.

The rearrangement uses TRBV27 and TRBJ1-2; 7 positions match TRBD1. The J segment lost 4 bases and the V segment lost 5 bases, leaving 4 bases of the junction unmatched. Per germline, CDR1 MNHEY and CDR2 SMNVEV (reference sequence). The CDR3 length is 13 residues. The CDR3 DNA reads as TGTGCCAGCAGTCTACGACAGGGCTATGGCTACACCTTC. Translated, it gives CASSLRQGYGYTF.

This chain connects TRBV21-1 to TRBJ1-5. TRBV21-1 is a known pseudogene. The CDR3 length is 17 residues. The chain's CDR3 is CASSKAASRSDNQPQHF. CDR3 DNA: TGTGCCAGCAGCAAAGCGGCGAGTAGGTCCGATAATCAGCCCCAGCATTTT.

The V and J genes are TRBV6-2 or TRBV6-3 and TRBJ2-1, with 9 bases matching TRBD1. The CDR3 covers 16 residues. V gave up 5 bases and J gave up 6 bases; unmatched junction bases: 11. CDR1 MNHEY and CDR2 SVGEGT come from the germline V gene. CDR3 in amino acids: CASSDPGQGELNEQFF. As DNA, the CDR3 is TGTGCCAGCAGTGATCCGGGACAGGGAGAACTCAATGAGCAGTTCTTC.

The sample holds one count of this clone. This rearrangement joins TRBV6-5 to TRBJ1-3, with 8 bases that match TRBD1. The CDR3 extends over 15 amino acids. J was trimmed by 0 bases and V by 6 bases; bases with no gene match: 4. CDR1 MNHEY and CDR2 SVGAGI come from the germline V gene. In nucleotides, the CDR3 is TGTGCCAGCAGCCTGGACAGGGCCTCTGGAAACACCATATATTTT. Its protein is CASSLDRASGNTIYF.

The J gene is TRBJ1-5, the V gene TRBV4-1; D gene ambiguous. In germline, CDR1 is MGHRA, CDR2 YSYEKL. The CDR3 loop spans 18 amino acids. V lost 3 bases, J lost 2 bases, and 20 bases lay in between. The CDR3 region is CASSQTQQTPRGNQPQHF. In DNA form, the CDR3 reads TGCGCCAGCAGCCAGACCCAACAGACACCCAGAGGCAATCAGCCCCAGCATTTT.

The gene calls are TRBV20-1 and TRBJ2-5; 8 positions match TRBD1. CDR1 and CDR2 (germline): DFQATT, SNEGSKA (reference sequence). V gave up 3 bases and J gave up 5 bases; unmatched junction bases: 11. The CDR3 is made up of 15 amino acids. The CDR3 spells CSASRGQGARETQYF. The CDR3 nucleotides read TGCAGTGCTAGTCGGGGCCAGGGGGCAAGGGAGACCCAGTACTTC.

This chain's CDR3 is CASSLGTAANYGYTF. The CDR3 nucleotides are TGTGCCAGCAGCTTAGGGACAGCCGCTAACTATGGCTACACCTTC. The chain links TRBV7-2 to TRBJ1-2; the D gene is possibly TRBD1 (6 bases). CDR1 and CDR2 from the germline V gene are SGHTA and FQGNSA. The V end lost 1 base, the J end lost 0 bases, and 9 bases lay between the germline ends. The CDR3 is made up of 15 amino acids.

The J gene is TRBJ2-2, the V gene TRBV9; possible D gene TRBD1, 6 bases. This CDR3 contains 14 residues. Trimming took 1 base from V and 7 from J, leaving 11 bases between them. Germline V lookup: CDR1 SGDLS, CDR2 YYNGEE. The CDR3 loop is CASSVWTEGGELFF. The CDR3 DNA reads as TGTGCCAGCAGCGTATGGACAGAGGGCGGGGAGCTGTTTTTT.

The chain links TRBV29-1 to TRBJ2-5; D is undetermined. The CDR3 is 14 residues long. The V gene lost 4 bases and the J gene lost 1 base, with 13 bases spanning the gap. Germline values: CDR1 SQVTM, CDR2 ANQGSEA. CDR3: CSVGLVGSQETQYF. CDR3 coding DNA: TGCAGCGTTGGATTGGTTGGGTCCCAAGAGACCCAGTACTTC.

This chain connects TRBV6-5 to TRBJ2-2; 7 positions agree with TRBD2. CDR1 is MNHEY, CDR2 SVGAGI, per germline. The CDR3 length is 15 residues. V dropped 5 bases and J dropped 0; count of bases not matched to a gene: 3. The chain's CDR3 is CASSISGPNTGELFF. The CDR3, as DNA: TGTGCCAGCAGTATTAGCGGGCCGAACACCGGGGAGCTGTTTTTT.

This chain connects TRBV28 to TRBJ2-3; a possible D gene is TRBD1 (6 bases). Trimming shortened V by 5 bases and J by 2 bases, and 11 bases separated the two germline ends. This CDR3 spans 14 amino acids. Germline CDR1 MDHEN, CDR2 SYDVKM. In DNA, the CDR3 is TGTGCCAGCAGTGTTGGACAGTTCACAGATACGCAGTATTTT. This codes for CASSVGQFTDTQYF.

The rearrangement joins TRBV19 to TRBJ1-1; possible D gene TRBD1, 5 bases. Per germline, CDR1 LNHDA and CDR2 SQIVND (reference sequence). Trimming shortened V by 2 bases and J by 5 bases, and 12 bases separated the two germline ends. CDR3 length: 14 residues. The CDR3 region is CASSITVGGTEAFF. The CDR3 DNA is TGTGCCAGTAGTATAACCGTTGGGGGAACTGAAGCTTTCTTT.

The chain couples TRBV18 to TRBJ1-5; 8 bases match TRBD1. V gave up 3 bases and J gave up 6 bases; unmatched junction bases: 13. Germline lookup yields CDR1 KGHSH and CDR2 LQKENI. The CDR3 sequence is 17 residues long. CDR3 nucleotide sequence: TGTGCCAGCTCACCCTCCGCTGGGGGACAGGTGGGTCAGCCCCAGCATTTT. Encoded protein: CASSPSAGGQVGQPQHF.

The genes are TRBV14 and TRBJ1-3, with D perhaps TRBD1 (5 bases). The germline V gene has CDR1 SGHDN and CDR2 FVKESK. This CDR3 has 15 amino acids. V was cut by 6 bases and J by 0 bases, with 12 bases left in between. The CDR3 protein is CASRPGPRSGNTIYF. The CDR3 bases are TGTGCCAGCAGACCGGGACCGCGCTCTGGAAACACCATATATTTT.

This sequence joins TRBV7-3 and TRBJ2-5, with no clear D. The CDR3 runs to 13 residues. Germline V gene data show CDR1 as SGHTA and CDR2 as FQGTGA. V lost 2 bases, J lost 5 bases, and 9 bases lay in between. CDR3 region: CASSLQHLETQYF. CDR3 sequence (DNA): TGTGCCAGCAGCTTACAGCATTTGGAGACCCAGTACTTC. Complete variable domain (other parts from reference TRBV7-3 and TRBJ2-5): GAGVSQTPSNKVTEKGKYVELRCDPISGHTALYWYRQSLGQGPEFLIYFQGTGAADDSGLPNDRFFAVRPEGSVSTLKIQRTERGDSAVYLCASSLQHLETQYFGPGTRLLVL.

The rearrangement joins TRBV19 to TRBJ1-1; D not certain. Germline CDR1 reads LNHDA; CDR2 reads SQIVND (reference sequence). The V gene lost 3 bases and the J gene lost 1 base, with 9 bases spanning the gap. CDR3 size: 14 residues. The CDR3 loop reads CASSIWNTNTEAFF. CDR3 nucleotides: TGTGCCAGTAGTATTTGGAATACGAACACTGAAGCTTTCTTT.

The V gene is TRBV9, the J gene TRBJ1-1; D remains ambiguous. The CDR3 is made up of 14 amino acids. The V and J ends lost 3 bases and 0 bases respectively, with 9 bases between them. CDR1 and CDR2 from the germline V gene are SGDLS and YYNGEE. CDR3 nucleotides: TGTGCCAGCAGCGAATTATCAGTGAACACTGAAGCTTTCTTT. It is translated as CASSELSVNTEAFF.